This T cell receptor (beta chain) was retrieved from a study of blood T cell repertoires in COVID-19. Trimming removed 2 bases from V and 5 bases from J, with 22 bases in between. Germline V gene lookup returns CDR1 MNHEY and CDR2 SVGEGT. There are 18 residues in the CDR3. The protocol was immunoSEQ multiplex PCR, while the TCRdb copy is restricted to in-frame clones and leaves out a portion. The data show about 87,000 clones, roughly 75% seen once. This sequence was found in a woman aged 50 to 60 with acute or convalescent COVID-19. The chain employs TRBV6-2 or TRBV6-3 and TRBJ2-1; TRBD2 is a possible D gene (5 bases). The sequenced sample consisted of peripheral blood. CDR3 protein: CASSYGNFNSLGDNEQFF. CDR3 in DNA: TGTGCCAGCAGTTACGGGAATTTTAACTCGTTGGGAGACAATGAGCAGTTCTTC.